Listed here are 29 T cell receptor beta chains from one sample, sequenced in a study of cytomegalovirus exposure and HLA in healthy donors. The protocol was immunoSEQ multiplex PCR, while the TCRdb copy is restricted to in-frame clones and leaves out a portion. The table shows 76,000 or so clones, with 94% occurring only once. Sequencing was performed on PBMCs. These receptor sequences come from a young woman in good health and CMV-seronegative.

J is TRBJ2-7 and V is TRBV10-3; D possibly corresponds to TRBD2 (5 bases). In germline, CDR1 is ENHRY, CDR2 SYGVKD. Trimming took 4 bases from V and 5 from J, leaving 9 bases between them. This CDR3 contains 12 residues. The CDR3, as DNA: TGTGCCATCAGTGCAACGGAGGACGAGCAGTACTTC. Protein sequence: CAISATEDEQYF.

This clone was detected once. This sequence joins TRBV11-2 and TRBJ2-7, with D possibly being TRBD2 (6 bases). Looked up from germline, CDR1 is SGHAT and CDR2 is FQNNGV. There are 17 residues in the CDR3. V shed 6 bases and J shed 0 bases, with 21 bases lying between them. The CDR3 DNA reads TGTGCCAGCAGTATGCCAAGGCGGGGCCCTAGCTCCTACGAGCAGTACTTC. It is translated as CASSMPRRGPSSYEQYF.

The chain links TRBV11-2 to TRBJ1-2; D not resolved. Germline CDR1 and CDR2: SGHAT and FQNNGV. V lost 1 base, J lost 4 bases, and 10 bases lay in between. The CDR3 is 14 residues long. CDR3 bases: TGTGCCAGCAGCTTAGCGGGAATTCGCTATGGCTACACCTTC. As protein: CASSLAGIRYGYTF. Full variable domain (missing parts from reference TRBV11-2 and TRBJ1-2): EAGVAQSPRYKIIEKRQSVAFWCNPISGHATLYWYQQILGQGPKLLIQFQNNGVVDDSQLPKDRFSAERLKGVDSTLKIQPAKLEDSAVYLCASSLAGIRYGYTFGSGTRLTVV.

This clone came up a few times. V usage is TRBV5-1 and J usage is TRBJ1-2; 9 positions agree with TRBD1. This CDR3 spans 13 amino acids. Germline V gene lookup returns CDR1 SGHRS and CDR2 YFSETQ. V lost 7 bases to trimming and J lost 8 bases; unmatched junction nucleotides: 9. The chain's CDR3 is CASGEQGASGYTF. The CDR3 DNA is TGCGCCAGCGGCGAACAGGGGGCGAGCGGCTACACCTTC.

V and J are TRBV9 and TRBJ2-1, with 10 bases matching TRBD2. Germline-derived CDR1 and CDR2 are SGDLS and YYNGEE. The V gene end was trimmed by 2 bases and the J gene end by 9 bases; junction bases not matched to a gene: 8. The CDR3 has 15 residues. The DNA of the CDR3 is TGTGCCAGCAGCGTTCGGCTAGCGGGAGACGGTGAGCAGTTCTTC. Translated: CASSVRLAGDGEQFF.

The chain links TRBV7-6 to TRBJ2-7; D possibly corresponds to TRBD1 (5 bases). From germline, CDR1 is SGHVS and CDR2 FNYEAQ. The ends were cut back, 5 bases at V and 6 bases at J, with 17 bases in the middle. CDR3 length: 14 residues. The CDR3 reads CASSPTDDPTEQYF. Here the CDR3 DNA reads TGTGCCAGCAGCCCGACAGACGATCCGACCGAGCAGTACTTC.

This clone has a single count. J is TRBJ2-5 and V is TRBV5-6; TRBD1 aligns across 8 bases. The CDR3 is 13 amino acids. Germline-derived CDR1 and CDR2 are SGHDT and YYEEEE. The junction had 1 base not matched to a gene; V was cut back by 4 bases and J by 2 bases. CDR3 loop: CASSRQGQETQYF. CDR3 sequence (DNA): TGTGCCAGCAGCCGACAGGGGCAAGAGACCCAGTACTTC.

The chain links TRBV5-1 to TRBJ2-1, with 7 bases aligning to TRBD2. Germline V gene sequence: CDR1 SGHRS, CDR2 YFSETQ. V was clipped by 0 bases and J by 0 bases; unmatched bases: 3. This CDR3 spans 16 amino acids. The CDR3 sequence is CASSLAAGVSYNEQFF. The CDR3 DNA reads as TGCGCCAGCAGCTTGGCGGCGGGGGTCTCCTACAATGAGCAGTTCTTC.

This clone was found once. The chain couples TRBV6-5 to TRBJ1-4, with TRBD1 identical over 9 bases. Trimming removed 6 bases from V and 7 bases from J; junction bases left unmatched: 9. The CDR3 spans 15 residues. Germline-derived CDR1 and CDR2 are MNHEY and SVGAGI. As DNA, the CDR3 is TGTGCCAGCAGGCCCCGGACAGGGGCCCTTGAAAAACTGTTTTTT. This gives the protein CASRPRTGALEKLFF.

The genes are TRBV7-9 and TRBJ1-4; TRBD1 might be the D (5 bases). Germline V gives CDR1 SEHNR, CDR2 FQNEAQ (reference sequence). The CDR3 contains 16 residues. The V end lost 5 bases, the J end lost 5 bases, and 18 bases lay between the germline ends. CDR3 sequence: CASSPSAGGWNEKLFF. Here the CDR3 DNA reads TGTGCCAGCAGCCCATCCGCGGGGGGATGGAATGAAAAACTGTTTTTT.

The rearrangement uses TRBV6-5 and TRBJ1-6; D is ambiguous. V lost 2 bases to trimming and J lost 0 bases, with 5 bases between them. Germline V CDR1 and CDR2: MNHEY, SVGAGI. This CDR3 has 15 amino acids. CDR3: CASSYLSSYNSPLHF. The CDR3 nucleotides are TGTGCCAGCAGTTACCTGAGCTCCTATAATTCACCCCTCCACTTT.

The chain recombines TRBV6-5 with TRBJ2-7, with 10 bases matching TRBD2. Germline V gene sequence: CDR1 MNHEY, CDR2 SVGAGI. The CDR3 covers 16 residues. The junction had 7 bases not matched to a gene; V was cut back by 1 base and J by 4 bases. The CDR3 sequence: CASSYFASGGMYEQYF. The CDR3 coding sequence is TGTGCCAGCAGTTACTTCGCTAGCGGGGGTATGTACGAGCAGTACTTC.

This chain uses TRBV5-6 with TRBJ2-1; D is unresolved. The germline V gene has CDR1 SGHDT and CDR2 YYEEEE. The CDR3 is 11 amino acids. Trimming stripped 5 bases from V and 8 bases from J, with 8 bases between. In nucleotides, the CDR3 is TGTGCCAGCAGGGCAGTCGATGAGCAGTTCTTC. Translating gives CASRAVDEQFF.

The rearrangement links TRBV11-2 to TRBJ2-7, with D perhaps TRBD1 (5 bases). Germline V CDR1 and CDR2: SGHAT, FQNNGV. The CDR3 is 13 amino acids. The V end lost 5 bases, the J end lost 6 bases, and 14 bases lay between the germline ends. DNA for the CDR3: TGTGCCAGCAGCCCACAGGACCTGGGCGAGCAGTACTTC. It is translated as CASSPQDLGEQYF.

The rearrangement joins TRBV7-8 to TRBJ1-5, with D possibly matching TRBD1 (5 bases). Germline V gene sequence: CDR1 SGHVS, CDR2 FQNEAQ. V was clipped by 7 bases and J by 5 bases, with 18 bases between them. This CDR3 contains 15 residues. This chain's CDR3 is CASTSGRTLDQPQHF. The DNA for the CDR3 is TGTGCCAGCACCTCAGGACGGACATTGGATCAGCCCCAGCATTTT.

The V call is TRBV4-3, the J call TRBJ1-2; D perhaps matches TRBD1 (5 bases). Germline V gives CDR1 LGHNA, CDR2 YSLEER. This CDR3 contains 16 residues. The V gene lost 0 bases and the J gene lost 7 bases, with 18 bases spanning the gap. CDR3 coding DNA: TGCGCCAGCAGCCAAGATACCGGGCAGGGAAGTTTTGGCTACACCTTC. Translating it yields CASSQDTGQGSFGYTF.

V is TRBV5-1 and J is TRBJ2-5; 7 nucleotides agree with TRBD1. V lost 3 bases and J lost 4; bases outside the gene matches: 6. Per germline, CDR1 SGHRS and CDR2 YFSETQ. The CDR3 has 14 residues. Here the CDR3 DNA reads TGCGCCAGCAGCTCCATTCGACAGGGAGAGACCCAGTACTTC. This encodes CASSSIRQGETQYF.

In this sample, this clone turned up once. The chain links TRBV19 to TRBJ2-7, with D perhaps TRBD2 (5 bases). Germline V gene sequence: CDR1 LNHDA, CDR2 SQIVND (reference sequence). Between the trimmed V and J ends, which lost 3 bases and 1 base, there was a span of 13 bases. The length of the CDR3 is 15 residues. CDR3 loop: CASSISPSRSYEQYF. Here the CDR3 DNA reads TGTGCCAGTAGTATCTCGCCTAGCAGGTCCTACGAGCAGTACTTC.

The chain employs TRBV14 and TRBJ1-3; D perhaps matches TRBD1 (5 bases). Germline CDR1 SGHDN, CDR2 FVKESK. V lost 1 base and J lost 1, with 8 bases in between. The CDR3 runs 15 residues. The CDR3 DNA sequence: TGTGCCAGCAGCCAAGCCGGGACTTCTGGAAACACCATATATTTT. It yields the protein CASSQAGTSGNTIYF.

This clone was found a few times. The chain is built from TRBV7-6 and TRBJ2-1; no definite D call. The CDR3 extends over 13 amino acids. The germline V and J ends were trimmed by 3 bases and 4 bases, with 7 bases remaining between them. Germline V lookup: CDR1 SGHVS, CDR2 FNYEAQ. Written as DNA, the CDR3 is TGTGCCAGCAGCTTGTCCAGGTACAATGAGCAGTTCTTC. The encoded protein is CASSLSRYNEQFF.

This clone was observed once. This CDR3 is CASSEWAGSPFF. For the CDR3, the DNA is TGTGCCAGCAGTGAATGGGCTGGCTCACCGTTCTTC. The chain carries TRBV25-1 and TRBJ2-1; no clear D. The V end lost 1 base, the J end lost 15 bases, and 13 bases lay between the germline ends. There are 12 residues in the CDR3. From germline, CDR1 is MGHDK and CDR2 SYGVNS.

Points on this clone: The same CDR3 also results from other DNA sequences found in this sample. This rearrangement joins TRBV5-4 to TRBJ2-2; D is uncertain. V dropped 0 bases and J dropped 1 base, with 4 bases sitting between them. Germline loops: CDR1 SGHNT, CDR2 YYREEE (reference sequence). The CDR3 has 14 amino acids. CDR3 bases: TGTGCCAGCAGCTTGGCAGGGAACACCGGGGAGCTGTTTTTT. Amino acids: CASSLAGNTGELFF.

The genes are TRBV27 and TRBJ2-7, with D uncertain. CDR1 is MNHEY and CDR2 is SMNVEV in the germline V gene (reference sequence). Trimming removed 2 bases from V and 0 bases from J, with 11 bases in between. This CDR3 contains 15 residues. CDR3 bases: TGTGCCAGCAGTTTAGGTGAGCCCCGCTCCTACGAGCAGTACTTC. Translating gives CASSLGEPRSYEQYF.

The genes are TRBV6-5 and TRBJ2-7, with 11 bases fitting TRBD2. This CDR3 region has 14 residues. V was pared by 6 bases and J by 3 bases, with 4 bases of the junction left unmatched. The germline gives CDR1 MNHEY, CDR2 SVGAGI. The CDR3 coding sequence is TGTGCCAGCAGAAAACTAGCGGGAGTCTACGAGCAGTACTTC. This translates into CASRKLAGVYEQYF.

The V call is TRBV28, the J call TRBJ1-2; D ambiguous. Germline CDR1 and CDR2: MDHEN and SYDVKM. Trimming took off 6 bases at V and 4 bases at J, with 9 bases between the two ends. This CDR3 comprises 12 residues. CDR3 sequence (DNA): TGTGCCAGCAGCAGCGCACCCTATGGCTACACCTTC. Protein product: CASSSAPYGYTF.

The chain employs TRBV10-2 and TRBJ2-5; TRBD1 might be the D (6 bases). V was trimmed by 1 base and J by 3 bases, leaving 15 bases between them. The germline V gene has CDR1 WSHSY and CDR2 SAAADI. This CDR3 is 16 amino acids long. The CDR3 region has the DNA TGCGCCAGCAGTGAGTTATTGGGGACACCGAAAGAGACCCAGTACTTC. It specifies CASSELLGTPKETQYF.

This chain uses TRBV9 with TRBJ2-7; possible D gene TRBD1, 6 bases. With 0 bases removed from V and 6 bases from J, the gap between germline ends came to 10 bases. The germline CDR1 and CDR2 sequences are SGDLS and YYNGEE. The CDR3 spans 13 residues. CDR3 bases: TGTGCCAGCAGCGTAGGGGACAAAGGCGAGCAGTACTTC. It yields the protein CASSVGDKGEQYF. Complete variable domain (other parts from reference TRBV9 and TRBJ2-7): DSGVTQTPKHLITATGQRVTLRCSPRSGDLSVYWYQQSLDQGLQFLIQYYNGEERAKGNILERFSAQQFPDLHSELNLSSLELGDSALYFCASSVGDKGEQYFGPGTRLTVT.

The chain's CDR3 is CASSLADRGTGNQPQHF. CDR3 in DNA: TGTGCCAGCAGCCTCGCGGACAGGGGGACTGGTAATCAGCCCCAGCATTTT. The chain has TRBV7-8 and TRBJ1-5; 10 bases are a match to TRBD1. Per the germline V gene, CDR1 is SGHVS and CDR2 is FQNEAQ. CDR3 length: 17 amino acids. V shed 5 bases, J shed 4 bases, and the junction held 11 bases outside the gene matches.

This chain uses TRBV19 with TRBJ2-7, with 8 bases identical to TRBD1. This CDR3 has 13 residues. Germline-derived CDR1 and CDR2 are LNHDA and SQIVND (reference sequence). The J segment lost 6 bases and the V segment lost 5 bases, leaving 6 bases of the junction unmatched. CDR3 nucleotide sequence: TGTGCCAGTAGTCCGATGACAGGGGTCGAGCAGTACTTC. Amino acids: CASSPMTGVEQYF.